This passage covers 30 T cell receptor beta chains from one sample sequenced in a study of blood T cell repertoires in COVID-19. Profiling relied on immunoSEQ multiplex PCR, and the TCRdb table lists in-frame clones only, not all of them. The sample shows hundreds of thousands of clones, 83% of them seen only once. Source material: peripheral blood. Receptors originate from a woman aged 25 to 39 with COVID-19, enrolled during active disease.

The genes are TRBV10-3 and TRBJ1-1; possibly TRBD1 for D (5 bases). The V and J ends lost 6 bases and 6 bases respectively, with 17 bases between them. CDR3 size: 14 residues. Germline CDR1 is ENHRY and CDR2 is SYGVKD. For the CDR3, the DNA is TGTGCCATCAGGCTGACAGAGGAAAGGTCTGAAGCTTTCTTT. Translation: CAIRLTEERSEAFF.

This chain's CDR3 is CASSYAVSGLYHEQYF. CDR3 nucleotides: TGTGCCAGCAGTTACGCCGTCAGCGGGCTCTACCACGAGCAGTACTTC. The chain couples TRBV6-2 or TRBV6-3 to TRBJ2-7; D may be TRBD2 (6 bases). The V gene's germline CDR1 is MNHEY and CDR2 SVGEGT. This CDR3 contains 16 residues. V was shortened by 2 bases and J by 5 bases, with 19 bases between the two germline ends.

This sequence joins TRBV7-3 and TRBJ2-2; 7 positions agree with TRBD2. Trimming removed 5 bases from V and 4 bases from J; junction bases left unmatched: 4. Germline V gene lookup returns CDR1 SGHTA and CDR2 FQGTGA. The CDR3 runs 14 residues. The DNA of the CDR3 is TGTGCCAGCAGCCTAGCGGAGGGCACCGGGGAGCTGTTTTTT. Protein sequence: CASSLAEGTGELFF.

The chain joins TRBV28 to TRBJ1-5, with no clear D. This CDR3 is built from 14 residues. The germline V and J ends were trimmed by 4 bases and 0 bases, with 7 bases remaining between them. Germline V CDR1 and CDR2: MDHEN, SYDVKM. The CDR3 sequence is CASSSQDSNQPQHF. The CDR3, as DNA: TGTGCCAGCAGTTCCCAGGATAGCAATCAGCCCCAGCATTTT.

The chain links TRBV30 to TRBJ1-5; D unclear. The V end lost 1 base, the J end lost 4 bases, and 8 bases lay between the germline ends. The CDR3 has 13 amino acids. CDR1 is GTSNPN and CDR2 is SVGIG in the germline V gene (reference sequence). This CDR3 reads CAWSGGRNQPQHF. DNA for the CDR3: TGTGCCTGGAGTGGAGGGAGAAATCAGCCCCAGCATTTT.

The chain uses TRBV11-3 and TRBJ2-1; the match to TRBD2 covers 7 bases. The V segment lost 1 base and the J segment 7 bases; nucleotides outside the gene matches: 7. From germline, CDR1 is SGHNT and CDR2 YENEEA. This CDR3 contains 15 residues. The chain's CDR3 is CASSLAREGRNEQFF. CDR3 in DNA: TGTGCCAGCAGCTTAGCGAGGGAGGGCCGAAATGAGCAGTTCTTC.

The gene calls are TRBV2 and TRBJ1-2, with 9 bases identical to TRBD1. CDR3 length: 17 amino acids. Trimming at V came to 6 bases and at J to 2 bases, leaving 13 bases not matched to a gene. Germline CDR1 is SNHLY and CDR2 is FYNNEI. This chain's CDR3 is CASRLTGQGPKNYGYTF. The DNA of the CDR3 is TGTGCCAGCAGATTAACGGGACAGGGACCTAAAAACTATGGCTACACCTTC.

V is TRBV6-5 and J is TRBJ1-4; D is unresolved. This CDR3 region has 15 residues. The V and J ends lost 0 bases and 0 bases respectively, with 5 bases between them. The germline V gene encodes CDR1 MNHEY and CDR2 SVGAGI. The chain's CDR3 is CASSYSTATNEKLFF. CDR3 bases: TGTGCCAGCAGTTACTCAACAGCAACTAATGAAAAACTGTTTTTT.

V is TRBV5-1 and J is TRBJ2-1, with D unresolved. The ends were cut back, 0 bases at V and 0 bases at J, with 7 bases in the middle. CDR3 size: 15 residues. Germline lookup yields CDR1 SGHRS and CDR2 YFSETQ. In DNA, the CDR3 is TGCGCCAGCAGCTTGGAGTTTAGCTCCTACAATGAGCAGTTCTTC. Protein sequence: CASSLEFSSYNEQFF. Full variable domain (missing parts from reference TRBV5-1 and TRBJ2-1): KAGVTQTPRYLIKTRGQQVTLSCSPISGHRSVSWYQQTPGQGLQFLFEYFSETQRNKGNFPGRFSGRQFSNSRSEMNVSTLELGDSALYLCASSLEFSSYNEQFFGPGTRLTVL.

The V call is TRBV4-3, the J call TRBJ1-1; no clear D gene. Trimming removed 0 bases at V and 5 bases at J, with 10 bases between. Germline CDR1 LGHNA, CDR2 YSLEER. There are 14 residues in the CDR3. The CDR3 sequence: CASSQDLRPTEAFF. The CDR3 DNA reads as TGCGCCAGCAGCCAAGATTTGAGGCCGACTGAAGCTTTCTTT.

The chain has TRBV9 and TRBJ1-3, with 9 bases lining up with TRBD1. The CDR3 totals 14 residues. CDR1 and CDR2 from the germline V gene are SGDLS and YYNGEE. V lost 3 bases, J lost 8 bases, and 6 bases stayed unmatched. This CDR3 is CASSADRGGYTIYF. CDR3 coding DNA: TGTGCCAGCAGCGCGGACAGGGGAGGGTACACCATATATTTT.

This clone was observed a single time. DNA for the CDR3: TGTGCCAGCAGCTTAAACAGGCGGGAGACCCAGTACTTC. Protein: CASSLNRRETQYF. This rearrangement joins TRBV7-2 to TRBJ2-5; D is possibly TRBD1 (5 bases). Germline V gene lookup returns CDR1 SGHTA and CDR2 FQGNSA. There are 13 residues in the CDR3. V was trimmed by 2 bases and J by 5 bases, leaving 9 bases between them.

This chain uses TRBV12-3 or TRBV12-4 with TRBJ1-4; D unclear. This CDR3 has 13 amino acids. The V end lost 2 bases, the J end lost 6 bases, and 7 bases lay between the germline ends. The CDR3 spells CASSLWADEKLFF. CDR3 nucleotides: TGTGCCAGCAGTTTATGGGCAGATGAAAAACTGTTTTTT.

The chain joins TRBV7-7 to TRBJ2-5; possibly TRBD2 for D (5 bases). CDR3 length equals 13 residues. Between the trimmed V and J ends, which lost 5 bases and 3 bases, there was a span of 10 bases. Germline assignment: CDR1 SSHAT and CDR2 FNYEAQ (reference sequence). This chain's CDR3 is CASSPTREETQYF. For the CDR3, the DNA is TGTGCCAGCAGCCCCACTAGAGAAGAGACCCAGTACTTC.

The chain joins TRBV30 to TRBJ2-3; D is perhaps TRBD1 (6 bases). The CDR3 contains 15 residues. Trimming stripped 1 base from V and 4 bases from J, with 15 bases between. Germline CDR1 is GTSNPN and CDR2 is SVGIG (reference sequence). CDR3 bases: TGTGCCTGGAGTGGGGGCAGGGGTTATGCAGATACGCAGTATTTT. It yields the protein CAWSGGRGYADTQYF.

This chain links TRBV5-1 with TRBJ1-1; no firm D call. The CDR3 consists of 14 residues. V was shortened by 0 bases and J by 2 bases, with 8 bases between the two germline ends. Germline assignment: CDR1 SGHRS and CDR2 YFSETQ. The CDR3 bases are TGCGCCAGCAGCTTGGGTATAGTCAACACTGAAGCTTTCTTT. Translated: CASSLGIVNTEAFF.

The V call is TRBV29-1, the J call TRBJ2-7; possibly TRBD2 for D (5 bases). Germline CDR1 reads SQVTM; CDR2 reads ANQGSEA. The V gene lost 5 bases and the J gene lost 1 base, with 9 bases spanning the gap. This CDR3 region has 12 residues. The CDR3 spells CSVMDFSYEQYF. In DNA form, the CDR3 reads TGCAGCGTTATGGACTTTTCCTACGAGCAGTACTTC.

The V and J genes are TRBV6-2 or TRBV6-3 and TRBJ1-2; D is ambiguous. CDR3 length equals 15 residues. V lost 5 bases, J lost 0 bases, and 13 bases lay in between. Germline V gives CDR1 MNHEY, CDR2 SVGEGT. CDR3 in DNA: TGTGCCAGCAGTCAAAACATGGGCTCTAACTATGGCTACACCTTC. It codes for CASSQNMGSNYGYTF.

This clone was counted once. The V call is TRBV7-2, the J call TRBJ1-3; D remains ambiguous. The CDR3 covers 17 residues. Germline-derived CDR1 and CDR2 are SGHTA and FQGNSA. V was trimmed by 1 base and J by 0 bases, leaving 13 bases between them. This chain's CDR3 is CASSLGVRSLSGNTIYF. In nucleotides, the CDR3 is TGTGCCAGCAGCTTAGGGGTCAGGTCTCTCTCTGGAAACACCATATATTTT.

Here the CDR3 reads CASSSQGAGSYNSPLHF. The CDR3 DNA follows: TGTGCCAGCAGCTCCCAGGGGGCGGGCTCCTATAATTCACCCCTCCACTTT. This chain joins TRBV7-2 and TRBJ1-6, with TRBD1 matching 8 bases. CDR3 size: 17 residues. The germline V gene encodes CDR1 SGHTA and CDR2 FQGNSA. J lost 0 bases, V lost 4 bases, and 5 bases had no gene match.

The chain's CDR3 is CASSIVSGQGADEQYF. The CDR3, as DNA: TGTGCCAGTAGTATAGTTTCTGGACAGGGGGCTGACGAGCAGTACTTC. This chain connects TRBV19 to TRBJ2-7; 11 nucleotides agree with TRBD1. Germline values: CDR1 LNHDA, CDR2 SQIVND (reference sequence). The trim removed 1 base at V and 5 bases at J, leaving 7 bases unmatched. The CDR3 sequence is 16 residues long.

This clone was observed once. This rearrangement joins TRBV9 to TRBJ2-3; D is possibly TRBD2 (5 bases). The CDR3 covers 13 residues. Germline CDR1 SGDLS, CDR2 YYNGEE. V was trimmed by 3 bases and J by 6 bases, leaving 11 bases between them. The CDR3 is CASSATTGDTQYF. CDR3 in DNA: TGTGCCAGCAGCGCGACTACTGGGGATACGCAGTATTTT.

The sample holds one count of this clone. The rearrangement links TRBV19 to TRBJ1-5; possible D gene TRBD1, 5 bases. V lost 1 base to trimming and J lost 0 bases, with 10 bases between them. Germline V lookup: CDR1 LNHDA, CDR2 SQIVND (reference sequence). The CDR3 is made up of 16 amino acids. CDR3 coding DNA: TGTGCCAGTAGTATAGGGGAGGGGTTTAGCAATCAGCCCCAGCATTTT. Its protein product is CASSIGEGFSNQPQHF.

This chain connects TRBV4-3 to TRBJ2-7, with D possibly matching TRBD2 (5 bases). Trimming took off 0 bases at V and 4 bases at J, with 13 bases between the two ends. Germline V gene lookup returns CDR1 LGHNA and CDR2 YSLEER. This CDR3 region has 15 residues. Here the CDR3 reads CASSQDSTGSYEQYF. The CDR3 region has the DNA TGCGCCAGCAGCCAAGATAGTACGGGGTCTTACGAGCAGTACTTC.

About this clone: A junction end diverges from the germline sequence, so it may reflect a read error. This chain joins TRBV15 and TRBJ2-3, with TRBD2 matching over 9 bases. Per the germline V gene, CDR1 is LNHNV and CDR2 is YYDKDF (reference sequence). The CDR3 is 15 amino acids. CDR3 protein: CATSSSGTSRDTQYF. The CDR3 DNA reads as TGTGCCACCAGCAGTAGTGGGACTAGCAGAGATACGCAGTATTTT.

The V call is TRBV9, the J call TRBJ2-1; D is perhaps TRBD2 (5 bases). The CDR3 extends over 13 amino acids. CDR1 and CDR2 from the germline V gene are SGDLS and YYNGEE. V shed 4 bases and J shed 7 bases, with 12 bases lying between them. Here the CDR3 DNA reads TGTGCCAGCAGCTTCCTGGACTGGAATGAGCAGTTCTTC. Translated, it gives CASSFLDWNEQFF.

The V and J genes are TRBV20-1 and TRBJ1-1; D perhaps matches TRBD1 (5 bases). The CDR3 consists of 11 residues. Germline V gene lookup returns CDR1 DFQATT and CDR2 SNEGSKA (reference sequence). CDR3 amino acids: CARGENTEAFF. The CDR3 bases are TGCGCCCGGGGGGAGAACACTGAAGCTTTCTTT.

CDR3 sequence: CASSPSTSRNSPLHF. In DNA, the CDR3 is TGTGCCAGCAGTCCTTCGACATCCCGAAATTCACCCCTCCACTTT. This chain links TRBV28 with TRBJ1-6; no clear D gene. This CDR3 spans 15 amino acids. The V gene lost 5 bases and the J gene lost 7 bases, with 15 bases spanning the gap. The germline CDR1 and CDR2 sequences are MDHEN and SYDVKM.

The gene calls are TRBV6-5 and TRBJ2-3; maybe TRBD2 (6 bases). The CDR3 consists of 15 residues. With 4 bases removed from V and 1 base from J, the gap between germline ends came to 12 bases. Germline loops: CDR1 MNHEY, CDR2 SVGAGI. CDR3 in amino acids: CASSSPSGRTDTQYF. CDR3 DNA: TGTGCCAGCAGTTCTCCGAGCGGGCGCACAGATACGCAGTATTTT.

This chain links TRBV18 with TRBJ1-4; 8 positions match TRBD1. Germline trimming cut 6 bases from V and 7 bases from J; bases unmatched to any gene: 7. Germline V gene lookup returns CDR1 KGHSH and CDR2 LQKENI. CDR3 size: 14 residues. The CDR3 DNA reads TGTGCCAGCTCCCCTTCGACAGGGGTTGAAAAACTGTTTTTT. It specifies CASSPSTGVEKLFF.